This T cell receptor beta chain was obtained from a study of OX40 agonist ivuxolimab in advanced cancers. Per the germline V gene, CDR1 is MNHNS and CDR2 is SASEGT. The CDR3 spans 15 residues. Trimming pared 2 bases from V and 0 bases from J, leaving 11 bases between. This clone has only one observation. Assay: immunoSEQ multiplex PCR; the TCRdb copy retains only in-frame clones and omits some. The table shows around 100,000 clones, with about 88% occurring only once. The sequence came from an adult with an advanced solid tumor such as melanoma, head and neck, liver or kidney cancer. The genes are TRBV6-1 and TRBJ2-7; D may correspond to TRBD1 or TRBD2 (6 bases each). The source was CD4+ or CD8+ T cells sorted from blood, collected in a trial of the OX40 agonist ivuxolimab. CDR3 in amino acids: CASSEPGDISYEQYF. The CDR3 DNA sequence: TGTGCCAGCAGTGAACCGGGGGACATCTCCTACGAGCAGTACTTC.